This TCR beta chain appears in the sequencing data of a study of blood T cells in healthy people across ages. With regard to this clonotype: The antigen is unknown.

Trimming took 0 bases from V and 0 from J; bases not matched to a gene: 13. Germline assignment: CDR1 MGHRA and CDR2 YSYEKL. The CDR3 has 20 residues. General study results and limits: Expanded clonotype shifts may have been confounded, as the donors had an unknown CMV status. It was held that the diversity estimates obtained from one million T cells were underestimates.

A second PCR, run for about 6 to 12 cycles, used a sample-barcoded 5' primer plus a J-beta primer mix. Any given sample supplied a minimum of 3 million CDR3-containing paired-end reads. TCRdb redid the calling of the 5' RACE reads with MiXCR, one entry per CDR3 protein. The sample records over 950,000 distinct CDR3 sequences, 51% being singletons. The specimen was blood. This chain uses TRBV4-1 with TRBJ2-3, with 9 nucleotides matching TRBD2. The clonotype originates from a woman between 55 and 75 years old in good health. CDR3 residues: CASSQDPSGTYASSTDTQYF. The CDR3 DNA reads TGCGCCAGCAGCCAAGATCCTAGCGGGACATACGCTTCTAGCACAGATACGCAGTATTTT.